The present entry profiles one T cell receptor beta chain with its context. Its antigen is undetermined. CD4+ cells yielded CD45RA+ naive and CD45RA-negative memory subsets. The data originate from a study of shared clonotypes between healthy human individuals. Looking at the study overall: Donors were two women and a few men aged 18 to 49. Findings of the study overall: In a few donors, around 4.8% of naive CD4 clonotypes appeared in common.

This CDR3 spans 18 amino acids. J lost 4 bases, V lost 6 bases, and 20 bases had no gene match. Germline V gives CDR1 MDHEN, CDR2 SYDVKM. The assay ran at deep level. Using immunoSEQ multiplex PCR, the repertoire was profiled, and TCRdb retains in-frame clones only, with some absent. The data contain some 2,500,000 clones, around 90% of them singletons. The sample consisted of naive CD4+ T cells from PBMCs. Subset given: CD45RA+ positively selected. The sequence was obtained from a young man in good health. Some clones in this sample may be carry-over from other donors' samples. The chain employs TRBV28 and TRBJ1-1; 7 bases fit TRBD1. The CDR3 is CASSLPKGQRLVGTEAFF. Here the CDR3 DNA reads TGTGCCAGCAGCCTTCCAAAGGGACAGAGGCTGGTCGGCACTGAAGCTTTCTTT.